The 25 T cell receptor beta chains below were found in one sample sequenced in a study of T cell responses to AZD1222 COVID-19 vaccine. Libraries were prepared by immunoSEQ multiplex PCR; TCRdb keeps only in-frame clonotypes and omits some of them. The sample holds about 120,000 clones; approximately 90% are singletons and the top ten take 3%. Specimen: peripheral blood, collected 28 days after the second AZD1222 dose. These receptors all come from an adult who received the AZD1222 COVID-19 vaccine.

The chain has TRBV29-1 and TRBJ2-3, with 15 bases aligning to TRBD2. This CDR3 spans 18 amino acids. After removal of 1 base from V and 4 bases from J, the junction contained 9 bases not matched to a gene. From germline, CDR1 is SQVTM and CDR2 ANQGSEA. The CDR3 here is CSVEGTSGGVPSSDTQYF. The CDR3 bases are TGCAGCGTTGAAGGGACTAGCGGGGGGGTTCCGAGCTCAGATACGCAGTATTTT.

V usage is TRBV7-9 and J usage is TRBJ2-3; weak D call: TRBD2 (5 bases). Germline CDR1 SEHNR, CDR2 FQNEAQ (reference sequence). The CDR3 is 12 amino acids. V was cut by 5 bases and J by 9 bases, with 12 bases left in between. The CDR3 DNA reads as TGTGCCAGCAGCCCGGAGGTTTACACGCAGTATTTT. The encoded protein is CASSPEVYTQYF.

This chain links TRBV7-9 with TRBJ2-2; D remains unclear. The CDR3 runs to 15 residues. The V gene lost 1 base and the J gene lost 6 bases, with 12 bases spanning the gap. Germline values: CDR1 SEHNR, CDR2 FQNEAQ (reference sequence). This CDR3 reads CASSLGAGWSGELFF. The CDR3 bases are TGTGCCAGCAGCTTAGGAGCCGGGTGGTCCGGGGAGCTGTTTTTT. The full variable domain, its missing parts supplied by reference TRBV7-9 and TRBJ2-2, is DTGVSQNPRHKITKRGQNVTFRCDPISEHNRLYWYRQTLGQGPEFLTYFQNEAQLEKSRLLSDRFSAERPKGSFSTLEIQRTEQGDSAMYLCASSLGAGWSGELFFGEGSRLTVL.

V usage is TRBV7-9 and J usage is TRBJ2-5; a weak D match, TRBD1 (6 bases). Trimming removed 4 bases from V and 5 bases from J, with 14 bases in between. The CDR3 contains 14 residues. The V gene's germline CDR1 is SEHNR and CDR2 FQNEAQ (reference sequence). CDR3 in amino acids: CASSSRQAYETQYF. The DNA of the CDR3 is TGTGCCAGCAGCTCCCGACAGGCCTACGAGACCCAGTACTTC.

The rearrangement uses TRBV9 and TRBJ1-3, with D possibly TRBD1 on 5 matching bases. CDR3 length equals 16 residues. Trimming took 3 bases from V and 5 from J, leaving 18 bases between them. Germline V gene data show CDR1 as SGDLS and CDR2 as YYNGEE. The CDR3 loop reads CASSATPGRARNTIYF. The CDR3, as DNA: TGTGCCAGCAGCGCAACACCCGGCAGGGCAAGAAACACCATATATTTT.

CDR3 DNA: TGTGCCAGCAGCGGGCCTCCGAGGGGCTACACCTTC. Its translation is CASSGPPRGYTF. The gene calls are TRBV3-1 (or the pseudogene TRBV3-2) and TRBJ1-2; D is ambiguous. CDR3 length equals 12 residues. With 5 bases removed from V and 8 bases from J, the gap between germline ends came to 12 bases. CDR1 LGHDT and CDR2 YNNKEL come from the germline V gene (reference sequence).

CDR3 sequence reads: CASRASGGYNQPQHF. CDR3 bases: TGTGCCAGCAGGGCCAGTGGGGGGTACAATCAGCCCCAGCATTTT. The genes are TRBV28 and TRBJ1-5; tentative D call: TRBD1 (5 bases). The CDR3 is 15 residues long. The germline V and J ends were trimmed by 6 bases and 3 bases, with 15 bases remaining between them. Germline V CDR1 and CDR2: MDHEN, SYDVKM.

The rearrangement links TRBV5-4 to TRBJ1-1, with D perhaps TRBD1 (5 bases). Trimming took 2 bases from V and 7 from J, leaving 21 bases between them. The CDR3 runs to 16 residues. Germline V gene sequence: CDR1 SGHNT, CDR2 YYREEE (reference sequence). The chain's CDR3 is CASSLGGVAGWNEAFF. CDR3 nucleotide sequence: TGTGCCAGCAGCTTAGGAGGGGTAGCGGGGTGGAATGAAGCTTTCTTT.

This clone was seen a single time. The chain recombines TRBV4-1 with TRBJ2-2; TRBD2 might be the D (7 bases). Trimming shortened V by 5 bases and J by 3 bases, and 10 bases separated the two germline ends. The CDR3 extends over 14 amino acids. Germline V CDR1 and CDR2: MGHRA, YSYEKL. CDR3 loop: CASSAGAYTGELFF. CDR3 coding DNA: TGCGCCAGCAGCGCGGGGGCCTACACCGGGGAGCTGTTTTTT.

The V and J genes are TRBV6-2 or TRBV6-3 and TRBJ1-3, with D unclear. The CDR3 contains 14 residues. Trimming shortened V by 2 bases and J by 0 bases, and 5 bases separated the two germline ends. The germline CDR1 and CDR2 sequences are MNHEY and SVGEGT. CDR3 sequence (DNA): TGTGCCAGCAGTTACGGCAGCTCTGGAAACACCATATATTTT. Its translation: CASSYGSSGNTIYF.

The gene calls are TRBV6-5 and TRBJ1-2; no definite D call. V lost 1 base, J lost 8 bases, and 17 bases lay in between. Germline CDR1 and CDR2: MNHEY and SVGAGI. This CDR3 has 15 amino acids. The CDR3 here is CASSYWAANSDGYTF. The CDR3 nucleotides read TGTGCCAGCAGTTACTGGGCAGCCAATTCGGACGGCTACACCTTC.

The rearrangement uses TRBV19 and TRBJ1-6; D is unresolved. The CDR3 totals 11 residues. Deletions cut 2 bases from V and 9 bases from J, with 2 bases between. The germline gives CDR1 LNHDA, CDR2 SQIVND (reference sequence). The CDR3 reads CASSITSPLHF. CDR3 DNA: TGTGCCAGTAGTATAACTTCACCCCTCCACTTT.

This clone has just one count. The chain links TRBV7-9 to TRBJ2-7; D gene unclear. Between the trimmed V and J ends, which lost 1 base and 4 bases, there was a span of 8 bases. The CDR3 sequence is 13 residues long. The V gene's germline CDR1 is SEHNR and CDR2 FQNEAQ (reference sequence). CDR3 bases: TGTGCCAGCAGCTTAGGCACACTTTACGAGCAGTACTTC. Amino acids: CASSLGTLYEQYF.

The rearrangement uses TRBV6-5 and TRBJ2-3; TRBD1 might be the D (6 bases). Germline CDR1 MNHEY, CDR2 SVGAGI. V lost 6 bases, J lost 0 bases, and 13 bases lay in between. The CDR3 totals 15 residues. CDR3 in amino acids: CASRVGQFSTDTQYF. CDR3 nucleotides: TGTGCCAGCAGGGTTGGACAGTTTAGCACAGATACGCAGTATTTT.

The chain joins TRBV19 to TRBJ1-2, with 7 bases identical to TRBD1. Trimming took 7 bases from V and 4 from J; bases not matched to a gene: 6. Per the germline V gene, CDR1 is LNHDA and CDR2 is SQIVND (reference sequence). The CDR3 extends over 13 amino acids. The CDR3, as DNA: TGTGCCAGTACTGGACAGGTTGGCTATGGCTACACCTTC. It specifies CASTGQVGYGYTF.

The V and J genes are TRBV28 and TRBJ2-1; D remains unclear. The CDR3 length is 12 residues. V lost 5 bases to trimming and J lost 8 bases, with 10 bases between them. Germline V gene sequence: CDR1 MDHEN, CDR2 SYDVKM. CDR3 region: CASSAYGYEQFF. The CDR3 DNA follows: TGTGCCAGCAGTGCGTATGGATATGAGCAGTTCTTC.

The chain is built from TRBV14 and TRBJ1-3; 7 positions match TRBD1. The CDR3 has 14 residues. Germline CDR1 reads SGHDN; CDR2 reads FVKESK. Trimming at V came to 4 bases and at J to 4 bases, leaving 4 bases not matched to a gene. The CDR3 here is CASSRPGQGNTIYF. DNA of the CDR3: TGTGCCAGCAGCCGACCGGGACAGGGAAACACCATATATTTT.

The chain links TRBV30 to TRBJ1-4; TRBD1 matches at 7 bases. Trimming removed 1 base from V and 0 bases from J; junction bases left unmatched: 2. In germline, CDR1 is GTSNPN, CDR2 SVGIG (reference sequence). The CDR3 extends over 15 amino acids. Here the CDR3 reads CAWSAGTATNEKLFF. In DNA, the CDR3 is TGTGCCTGGAGTGCCGGGACAGCAACTAATGAAAAACTGTTTTTT.

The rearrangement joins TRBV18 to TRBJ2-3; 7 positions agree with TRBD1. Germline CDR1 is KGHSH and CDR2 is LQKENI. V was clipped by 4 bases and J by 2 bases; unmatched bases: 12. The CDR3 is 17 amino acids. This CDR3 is CASSRTPQGVYTDTQYF. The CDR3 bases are TGTGCCAGCTCACGTACTCCCCAGGGGGTATACACAGATACGCAGTATTTT.

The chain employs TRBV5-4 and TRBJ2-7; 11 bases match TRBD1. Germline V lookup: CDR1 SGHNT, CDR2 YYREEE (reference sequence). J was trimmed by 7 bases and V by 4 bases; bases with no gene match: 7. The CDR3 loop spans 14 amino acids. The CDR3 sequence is CASSPRTGGQEQYF. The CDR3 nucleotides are TGTGCCAGCAGCCCACGGACAGGGGGCCAAGAGCAGTACTTC. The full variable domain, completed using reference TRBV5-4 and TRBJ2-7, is ETGVTQSPTHLIKTRGQQVTLRCSSQSGHNTVSWYQQALGQGPQFIFQYYREEENGRGNFPPRFSGLQFPNYSSELNVNALELDDSALYLCASSPRTGGQEQYFGPGTRLTVT.

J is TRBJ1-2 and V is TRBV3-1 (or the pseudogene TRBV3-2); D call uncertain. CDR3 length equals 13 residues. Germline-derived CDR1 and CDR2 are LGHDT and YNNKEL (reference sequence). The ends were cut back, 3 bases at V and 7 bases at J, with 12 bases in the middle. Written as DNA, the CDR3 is TGTGCCAGCAGCCACTTCAGGACGGGTGGCTACACCTTC. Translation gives CASSHFRTGGYTF.

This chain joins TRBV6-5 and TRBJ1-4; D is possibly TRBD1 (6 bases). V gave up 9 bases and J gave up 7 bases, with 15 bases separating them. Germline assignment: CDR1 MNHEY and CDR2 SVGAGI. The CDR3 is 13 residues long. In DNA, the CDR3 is TGTGCCAGAAGCAGGGGTTTGGGTGAAAAACTGTTTTTT. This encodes CARSRGLGEKLFF.

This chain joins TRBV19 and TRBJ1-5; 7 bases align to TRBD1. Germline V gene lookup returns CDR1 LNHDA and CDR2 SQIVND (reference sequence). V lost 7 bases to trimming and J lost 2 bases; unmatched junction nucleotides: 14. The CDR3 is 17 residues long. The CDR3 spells CASTRTGGGMGNQPQHF. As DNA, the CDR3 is TGTGCCAGTACCCGGACAGGCGGGGGGATGGGCAATCAGCCCCAGCATTTT.

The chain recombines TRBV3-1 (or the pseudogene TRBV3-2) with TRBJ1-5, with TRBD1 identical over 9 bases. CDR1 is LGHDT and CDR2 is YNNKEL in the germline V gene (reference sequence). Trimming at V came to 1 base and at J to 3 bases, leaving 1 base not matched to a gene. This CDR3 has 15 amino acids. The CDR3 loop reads CASSQGTGDNQPQHF. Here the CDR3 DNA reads TGTGCCAGCAGCCAAGGGACAGGGGACAATCAGCCCCAGCATTTT.

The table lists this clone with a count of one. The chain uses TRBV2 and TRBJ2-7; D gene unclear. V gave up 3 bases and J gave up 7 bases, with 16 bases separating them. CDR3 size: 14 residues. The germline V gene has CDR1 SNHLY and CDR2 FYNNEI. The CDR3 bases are TGTGCCAGCAGTGAGTTGGCCGGAGCCGAAGAGCAGTACTTC. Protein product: CASSELAGAEEQYF.